These 8 T cell receptor beta chains came from one sample sequenced in a study of control samples from healthy donors and cancer patients. Clones were sequenced by immunoSEQ multiplex PCR, and TCRdb holds only the in-frame ones, with some missing. The repertoire holds tens of thousands of clones, 94% seen once, with 3.5% to 4.5% in the top ten. Specimen: blood. The receptors originated from a man aged 30 to 45 in good health.

V usage is TRBV28 and J usage is TRBJ2-7; either TRBD1 or TRBD2 may fit D (5 bases each). The V end was cut by 3 bases, the J end by 6 bases, with 18 bases between. CDR1 MDHEN and CDR2 SYDVKM come from the germline V gene. The CDR3 sequence is 15 residues long. In DNA form, the CDR3 reads TGTGCCAGCAGTTTCGCCGGGACCCGAAGGATCGAGCAGTACTTC. Translated, it gives CASSFAGTRRIEQYF.

V and J are TRBV19 and TRBJ1-5; 12 bases line up with TRBD1. Germline trimming cut 3 bases from V and 7 bases from J; bases unmatched to any gene: 10. The CDR3 is made up of 17 amino acids. CDR1 is LNHDA and CDR2 is SQIVND in the germline V gene (reference sequence). The CDR3 coding sequence is TGTGCCAGTAGTATGGGAACGGGACAGGGGGCTGGACAGCCCCAGCATTTT. Translating gives CASSMGTGQGAGQPQHF. The entire variable domain, with the rest obtained from reference TRBV19 and TRBJ1-5, is as follows: DGGITQSPKYLFRKEGQNVTLSCEQNLNHDAMYWYRQDPGQGLRLIYYSQIVNDFQKGDIAEGYSVSREKKESFPLTVTSAQKNPTAFYLCASSMGTGQGAGQPQHFGDGTRLSIL.

CDR3 residues: CASSFESGGQETQYF. The CDR3 nucleotides read TGCGCCAGCAGCTTCGAAAGCGGGGGGCAAGAGACCCAGTACTTC. V is TRBV5-1 and J is TRBJ2-5, with TRBD2 matching 9 bases. Germline CDR1 is SGHRS and CDR2 is YFSETQ. V lost 2 bases, J lost 2 bases, and 4 bases stayed unmatched. This CDR3 is built from 15 residues.

The J gene is TRBJ1-5, the V gene TRBV6-6, with D perhaps matching TRBD1 (6 bases). The CDR3 loop spans 16 amino acids. CDR1 and CDR2 from the germline V gene are MNHNY and SVGAGI (reference sequence). V was pared by 6 bases and J by 0 bases, with 15 bases between. CDR3 DNA sequence: TGTGCCAGCAGGTGGACAGTCGACTATAGCAATCAGCCCCAGCATTTT. This sequence encodes CASRWTVDYSNQPQHF.

The chain has TRBV18 and TRBJ1-1, with no clear D. Germline V gives CDR1 KGHSH, CDR2 LQKENI. V gave up 4 bases and J gave up 1 base, with 10 bases separating them. The CDR3 sequence is 14 residues long. The DNA of the CDR3 is TGTGCCAGCTCACAGGCAGCCCGGAACACTGAAGCTTTCTTT. It is translated as CASSQAARNTEAFF.

This chain connects TRBV9 to TRBJ2-1, with 14 bases identical to TRBD2. Germline V lookup: CDR1 SGDLS, CDR2 YYNGEE. The V gene end was trimmed by 4 bases and the J gene end by 7 bases; junction bases not matched to a gene: 13. The CDR3 covers 18 residues. The CDR3 loop reads CASSTRLAGGSHGNEQFF. The CDR3 region has the DNA TGTGCCAGCAGCACGAGACTAGCGGGGGGGAGTCACGGGAATGAGCAGTTCTTC. The full variable domain, completed using reference TRBV9 and TRBJ2-1, is DSGVTQTPKHLITATGQRVTLRCSPRSGDLSVYWYQQSLDQGLQFLIQYYNGEERAKGNILERFSAQQFPDLHSELNLSSLELGDSALYFCASSTRLAGGSHGNEQFFGPGTRLTVL.

This rearrangement joins TRBV5-4 to TRBJ1-1, with unresolved D. The CDR3 runs 12 residues. Looked up from germline, CDR1 is SGHNT and CDR2 is YYREEE (reference sequence). V gave up 3 bases and J gave up 0 bases, with 3 bases separating them. The CDR3 is CASSSVNTEAFF. The CDR3 DNA reads as TGTGCCAGCAGCTCTGTGAACACTGAAGCTTTCTTT.

As concerns this clone: Other DNA variants within this sample encode the same CDR3. This chain uses TRBV5-6 with TRBJ2-2; 8 bases line up with TRBD1. CDR1 and CDR2 from the germline V gene are SGHDT and YYEEEE. The CDR3 is 16 residues long. The V and J ends lost 3 bases and 5 bases, in that order; junction bases with no gene match: 9. CDR3 protein: CASSWSGQGATGELFF. The CDR3 nucleotides are TGTGCCAGCAGCTGGTCGGGGCAGGGGGCGACCGGGGAGCTGTTTTTT.